This entry concerns a single TCR beta chain. Antigen: not known. This entry belongs to a study of radiotherapy plus CTLA-4 blockade in lung cancer. For the study at large: Disease control was achieved by approximately 32% of patients, and objective responses by over 15%. Broader study findings: Dynamics of early blood T cell clones, together with interferon-beta, were reportedly the best predictors of response. TCR clones originating in tumors grew in number in blood after radiotherapy plus ipilimumab.

TCRdb keeps only in-frame clones here, not all; method: immunoSEQ multiplex PCR. The sample holds around 63,000 clones, about 72% seen once. The CDR3 sequence is 16 residues long. The germline CDR1 and CDR2 sequences are KGHSH and LQKENI. V lost 3 bases and J lost 0, with 13 bases in between. In chemo-refractory metastatic non-small-cell lung cancer, patients got ipilimumab CTLA-4 blockade together with focal radiation. The receptor was derived from a human donor with non-small cell lung cancer whose response to radiotherapy plus ipilimumab could not be evaluated. Some clones in this sample may be carry-over from other donors' samples. Here the sequenced sample was peripheral blood, taken from a patient treated with radiotherapy plus ipilimumab. The genes are TRBV18 and TRBJ2-3, with a tentative D call TRBD1 (6 bases). CDR3 sequence reads: CASSPIWDTSTDTQYF. The CDR3 DNA reads TGTGCCAGCTCACCGATTTGGGACACCAGCACAGATACGCAGTATTTT.